Below are 10 T cell receptor beta chains sequenced from a single sample in a study of PD-1 blockade in mismatch repair-deficient tumors. Antigens of these TCRs are unknown. Noted time point: 10-day in vitro stimulation with candidate neoantigen peptide 4. Some clones are missing from TCRdb's copy, which holds only in-frame ones; the method was immunoSEQ multiplex PCR. Here the sample spans 13,000 to 15,000 clones, 84% being singletons. Sequenced material: cells cultured in vitro, taken from a patient treated with pembrolizumab. These receptors came from an adult with mismatch repair-deficient cancer.

This clone was seen a handful of times. The chain joins TRBV28 to TRBJ1-2, with TRBD1 matching over 8 bases. This CDR3 has 14 residues. CDR1 and CDR2 from the germline V gene are MDHEN and SYDVKM. The V gene end was trimmed by 6 bases and the J gene end by 5 bases; junction bases not matched to a gene: 8. DNA of the CDR3: TGTGCCAGCAGCTCAGGGGGCGGAAGTTATGGCTACACCTTC. It translates to CASSSGGGSYGYTF.

The chain couples TRBV5-1 to TRBJ2-1; D gene ambiguous. Looked up from germline, CDR1 is SGHRS and CDR2 is YFSETQ. The CDR3 runs 14 residues. V lost 0 bases and J lost 5, with 9 bases in between. The CDR3 coding sequence is TGCGCCAGCAGCTTGGGACGGAGTGACAATGAGCAGTTCTTC. This codes for CASSLGRSDNEQFF.

The genes are TRBV19 and TRBJ2-6, with D unresolved. With 5 bases removed from V and 0 bases from J, the gap between germline ends came to 8 bases. The CDR3 spans 15 residues. Germline CDR1 is LNHDA and CDR2 is SQIVND (reference sequence). The CDR3 spells CASSYVLSGANVLTF. CDR3 bases: TGTGCCAGTAGTTATGTACTCTCTGGGGCCAACGTCCTGACTTTC. The full variable domain, completed using reference TRBV19 and TRBJ2-6, is DGGITQSPKYLFRKEGQNVTLSCEQNLNHDAMYWYRQDPGQGLRLIYYSQIVNDFQKGDIAEGYSVSREKKESFPLTVTSAQKNPTAFYLCASSYVLSGANVLTFGAGSRLTVL.

The V gene is TRBV2, the J gene TRBJ1-4, with 10 positions matching TRBD1. Germline V lookup: CDR1 SNHLY, CDR2 FYNNEI. Trimming at V came to 6 bases and at J to 3 bases, leaving 4 bases not matched to a gene. The CDR3 extends over 15 amino acids. CDR3 region: CASSRDRGPNEKLFF. As DNA, the CDR3 is TGTGCCAGCAGCCGGGACAGGGGTCCTAATGAAAAACTGTTTTTT.

The CDR3 DNA reads TGTGCCAGCAGCTTAGCGACGGCGGACACGCAGTATTTT. This codes for CASSLATADTQYF. V is TRBV7-2 and J is TRBJ2-3, with D unresolved. The CDR3 loop spans 13 amino acids. Trimming shortened V by 0 bases and J by 9 bases, and 10 bases separated the two germline ends. Per the germline V gene, CDR1 is SGHTA and CDR2 is FQGNSA. Together with reference TRBV7-2 and TRBJ2-3, the CDR3 gives the full variable domain: GAGVSQSPSNKVTEKGKDVELRCDPISGHTALYWYRQSLGQGLEFLIYFQGNSAPDKSGLPSDRFSAERTGGSVSTLTIQRTQQEDSAVYLCASSLATADTQYFGPGTRLTVL.

The chain is built from TRBV15 and TRBJ2-7; TRBD2 aligns across 8 bases. Germline lookup yields CDR1 LNHNV and CDR2 YYDKDF (reference sequence). Trimming removed 3 bases from V and 4 bases from J; junction bases left unmatched: 8. The CDR3 runs to 15 residues. The CDR3 DNA is TGTGCCACCAGCAGTCCTCGGGAGGGGTGGTACGAGCAGTACTTC. Residues: CATSSPREGWYEQYF.

The chain joins TRBV7-9 to TRBJ1-4; D is ambiguous. Germline V gene lookup returns CDR1 SEHNR and CDR2 FQNEAQ (reference sequence). The length of the CDR3 is 13 residues. V lost 6 bases and J 4 bases, leaving 9 bases between the germline ends. As DNA, the CDR3 is TGTGCCAGCAGGCCGGCTAATAATGAAAAACTGTTTTTT. Its translation is CASRPANNEKLFF.

This clone was counted a single time. The gene calls are TRBV27 and TRBJ2-1, with D hard to call. The CDR3 contains 11 residues. CDR1 is MNHEY and CDR2 is SMNVEV in the germline V gene (reference sequence). Trimming left V 5 bases short and J 8 bases short, with 7 bases between. CDR3 in amino acids: CASSRLDEQFF. In DNA form, the CDR3 reads TGTGCCAGCAGTCGCTTGGATGAGCAGTTCTTC.

The V call is TRBV28, the J call TRBJ2-2, with a weak D call TRBD2 (5 bases). There are 13 residues in the CDR3. V was pared by 6 bases and J by 1 base, with 6 bases between. CDR1 and CDR2 (germline): MDHEN, SYDVKM. This CDR3 reads CASRSGNTGELFF. The CDR3 nucleotides read TGTGCCAGCAGGAGCGGGAACACCGGGGAGCTGTTTTTT.

The rearrangement uses TRBV30 and TRBJ1-4; no clear D gene. Trimming took 3 bases from V and 8 from J, leaving 16 bases between them. CDR3 size: 14 residues. The germline gives CDR1 GTSNPN, CDR2 SVGIG (reference sequence). In DNA, the CDR3 is TGTGCCTGGAGCGGCCCGTCGGTGGTCGAAAAACTGTTTTTT. Its translation is CAWSGPSVVEKLFF. The full variable domain, with the rest looked up from reference TRBV30 and TRBJ1-4, is SQTIHQWPATLVQPVGSPLSLECTVEGTSNPNLYWYRQAAGRGLQLLFYSVGIGQISSEVPQNLSASRPQDRQFILSSKKLLLSDSGFYLCAWSGPSVVEKLFFGSGTQLSVL.